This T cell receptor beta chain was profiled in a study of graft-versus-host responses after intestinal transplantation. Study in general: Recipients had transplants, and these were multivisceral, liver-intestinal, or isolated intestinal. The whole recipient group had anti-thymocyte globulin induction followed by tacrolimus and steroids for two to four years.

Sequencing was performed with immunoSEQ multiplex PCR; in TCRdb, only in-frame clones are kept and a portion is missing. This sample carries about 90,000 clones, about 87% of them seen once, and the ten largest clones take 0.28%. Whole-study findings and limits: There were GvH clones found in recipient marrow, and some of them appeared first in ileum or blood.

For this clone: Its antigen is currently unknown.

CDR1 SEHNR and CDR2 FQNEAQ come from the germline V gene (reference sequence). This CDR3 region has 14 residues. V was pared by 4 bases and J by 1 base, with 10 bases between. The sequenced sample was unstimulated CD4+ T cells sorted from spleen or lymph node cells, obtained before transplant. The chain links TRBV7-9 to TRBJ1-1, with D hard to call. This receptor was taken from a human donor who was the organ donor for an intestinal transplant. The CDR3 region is CASSSHQANTEAFF. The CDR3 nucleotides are TGTGCCAGCAGCTCCCATCAGGCGAACACTGAAGCTTTCTTT.